The T cell receptor (beta chain) described here comes from a study of T cells in Graves' hyperthyroidism and ophthalmopathy. Pregnant or lactating patients were excluded, as were those with uncontrolled infection or other autoimmune disease. Blood from later-ophthalmopathy patients was taken at first hyperthyroidism diagnosis. This clonotype has at least ten counts. What it binds is unknown. Amplified regions were TCR beta CDR3 sequences from RNA transcripts. HTBI primers were the set used in a first-round RT-PCR of the TCR CDR3. Via MiXCR, TCRdb re-called the multiplex PCR reads, giving one row per CDR3 protein. The sample gives 550,000 to 650,000 distinct CDR3 sequences, around 13% of which show up once; roughly 5.5% is in the top ten. CDR3 size: 16 residues. Germline V lookup: CDR1 LNHDA, CDR2 SQIVND (reference sequence). After removal of 4 bases from V and 3 bases from J, the junction contained 5 bases not matched to a gene.

Study-wide results and limits: Stable hyperthyroidism and ophthalmopathy were separated using 13 V-J signatures.

Input material: blood. This sequence joins TRBV19 and TRBJ2-1; the match to TRBD2 covers 11 bases. The receptor was derived from a woman in her twenties or thirties with Graves' hyperthyroidism that later progressed to Graves' ophthalmopathy. The CDR3 reads CASSNSGRVLYNEQFF. The CDR3 bases are TGTGCCAGTAGTAATAGCGGGAGGGTCCTCTACAATGAGCAGTTCTTC.